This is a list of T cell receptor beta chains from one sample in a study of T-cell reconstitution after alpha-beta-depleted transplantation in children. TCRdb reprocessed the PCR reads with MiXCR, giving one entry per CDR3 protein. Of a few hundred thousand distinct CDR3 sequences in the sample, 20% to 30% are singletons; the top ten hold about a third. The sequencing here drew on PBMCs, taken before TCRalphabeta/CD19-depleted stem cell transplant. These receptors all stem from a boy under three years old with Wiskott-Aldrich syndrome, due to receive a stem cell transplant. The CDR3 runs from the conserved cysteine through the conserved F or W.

CDR3 protein: CASSLLPGLAASTDTQYF; V gene: TRBV12-3/TRBV12-4
CDR3 protein: CASSPNSGRVTGELFF; V gene: TRBV6-1
CDR3 protein: CASSPPDGLAGAQYF; V gene: TRBV5-1
CDR3 protein: CSVVGGPETQYF; V gene: TRBV29-1
CDR3 protein: CASSLDYGRSYEQYF; V gene: TRBV7-2
CDR3 protein: CTSSLYGLSNLAKNIQYF; V gene: TRBV28
CDR3 protein: CATSDSSGNNNEQFF; V gene: TRBV24-1
CDR3 protein: CASSLTLAGGPIRF; V gene: TRBV5-1
CDR3 protein: CSARDRRLAVSTDTQYF; V gene: TRBV20-1
CDR3 protein: CASSGVSSRQETQYF; V gene: TRBV11-2
CDR3 protein: CASSQEGRQNYGYTF; V gene: TRBV4-1
CDR3 protein: CASTQLAANNEQFF; V gene: TRBV5-1
CDR3 protein: CAISVGTGGYEQYF; V gene: TRBV10-3
CDR3 protein: CASHGREPTGELFF; V gene: TRBV7-9
CDR3 protein: CASSSGWLYEQYF; V gene: TRBV27
CDR3 protein: CSVDRGGETQYF; V gene: TRBV29-1
CDR3 protein: CASSGLGLAGGYNEQFF; V gene: TRBV12-3/TRBV12-4
CDR3 protein: CASSPQSGGGNEQFF; V gene: TRBV18
CDR3 protein: CASSVLGPRFTGSINEQYF; V gene: TRBV5-1
CDR3 protein: CASSRRIPDRGDEQYF; V gene: TRBV5-1
CDR3 protein: CSAGVGRGMNTEAFF; V gene: TRBV20-1
CDR3 protein: CASSLSEYRTEAFF; V gene: TRBV5-1
CDR3 protein: CASSFIRPQRPNEQFF; V gene: TRBV28
CDR3 protein: CASSPDGSMNTEAFF; V gene: TRBV5-1
CDR3 protein: CASSLGAEGYNEQFF; V gene: TRBV28
CDR3 protein: CASSFLEPMSTGELFF; V gene: TRBV28
CDR3 protein: CATTGTYAVEQFF; V gene: TRBV10-3
CDR3 protein: CAIRAGGTTDTQYF; V gene: TRBV10-3
CDR3 protein: CASSEAGQVLGNTIYF; V gene: TRBV6-1
CDR3 protein: CASSSETGTYNEQFF; V gene: TRBV5-1
CDR3 protein: CASSLSGRGNEQYF; V gene: TRBV7-2
CDR3 protein: CASSSDRDNEQFF; V gene: TRBV13
CDR3 protein: CASSLAARNTEAFF; V gene: TRBV12-3/TRBV12-4
CDR3 protein: CASSYSRTGPVHGYTF; V gene: TRBV6-2/TRBV6-3
CDR3 protein: CASTSGDGEQYF; V gene: TRBV7-8
CDR3 protein: CASSLAFRDRGTYEQYF; V gene: TRBV12-3/TRBV12-4
CDR3 protein: CASSPTRSEAGNTIYF; V gene: TRBV5-5